The TCR beta chain under discussion was sequenced for a study of cytomegalovirus exposure and HLA in healthy donors. Germline values: CDR1 SGHAT, CDR2 FQNNGV. The CDR3 runs 16 residues. V was shortened by 3 bases and J by 4 bases, with 15 bases between the two germline ends. The study ran its PCR with 60 Vbeta and 13 Jbeta primers. The data were produced by immunoSEQ multiplex PCR, yet TCRdb's version contains in-frame clones alone and is incomplete. Of a few hundred thousand clones detected, 80% appear once; the ten largest clones hold 0.3% to 0.35%. This chain connects TRBV11-2 to TRBJ2-2, with D perhaps TRBD2 (6 bases). The sample comprised PBMCs. The origin of this receptor is a girl aged 2-10 years in good health and CMV-seronegative. The chain's CDR3 is CASSFIGSIGTGELFF. Here the CDR3 DNA reads TGTGCCAGCAGCTTCATCGGGAGTATTGGCACCGGGGAGCTGTTTTTT. Full variable domain (remainder filled in from reference TRBV11-2 and TRBJ2-2): EAGVAQSPRYKIIEKRQSVAFWCNPISGHATLYWYQQILGQGPKLLIQFQNNGVVDDSQLPKDRFSAERLKGVDSTLKIQPAKLEDSAVYLCASSFIGSIGTGELFFGEGSRLTVL.